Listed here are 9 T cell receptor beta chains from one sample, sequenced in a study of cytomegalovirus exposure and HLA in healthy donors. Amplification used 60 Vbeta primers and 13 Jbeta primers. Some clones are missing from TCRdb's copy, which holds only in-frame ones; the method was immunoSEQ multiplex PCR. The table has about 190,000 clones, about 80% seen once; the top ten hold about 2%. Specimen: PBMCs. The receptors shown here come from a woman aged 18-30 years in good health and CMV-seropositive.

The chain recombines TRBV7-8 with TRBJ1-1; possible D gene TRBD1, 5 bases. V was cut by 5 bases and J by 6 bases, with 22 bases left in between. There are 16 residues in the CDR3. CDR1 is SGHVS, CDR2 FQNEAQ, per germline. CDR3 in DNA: TGTGCCAGCAGCCCCGGCCGTGTAGTCAGGGTGGCTGAAGCTTTCTTT. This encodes CASSPGRVVRVAEAFF. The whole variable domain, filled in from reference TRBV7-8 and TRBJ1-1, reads GAGVSQSPRYKVAKRGQDVALRCDPISGHVSLFWYQQALGQGPEFLTYFQNEAQLDKSGLPSDRFFAERPEGSVSTLKIQRTQQEDSAVYLCASSPGRVVRVAEAFFGQGTRLTVV.

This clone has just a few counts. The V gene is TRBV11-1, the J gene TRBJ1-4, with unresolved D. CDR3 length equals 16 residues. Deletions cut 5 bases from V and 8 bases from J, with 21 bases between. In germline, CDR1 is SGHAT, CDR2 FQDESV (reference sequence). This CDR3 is CASSGISSGLREKLFF. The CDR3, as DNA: TGTGCCAGCAGCGGCATTTCTTCGGGATTACGGGAAAAACTGTTTTTT.

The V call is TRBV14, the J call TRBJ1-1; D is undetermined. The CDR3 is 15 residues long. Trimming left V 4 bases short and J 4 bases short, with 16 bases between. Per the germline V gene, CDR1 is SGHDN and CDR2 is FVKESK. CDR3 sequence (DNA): TGTGCCAGCAGCCTTTGGACTGCCGGCGCCACTGAAGCTTTCTTT. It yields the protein CASSLWTAGATEAFF.

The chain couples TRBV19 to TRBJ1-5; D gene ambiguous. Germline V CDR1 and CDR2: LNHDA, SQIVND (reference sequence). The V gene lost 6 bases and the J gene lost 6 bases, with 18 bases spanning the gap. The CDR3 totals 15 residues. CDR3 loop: CASRRSNEGGQPQHF. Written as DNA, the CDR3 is TGTGCCAGTAGGAGGAGCAACGAGGGAGGTCAGCCCCAGCATTTT.

In DNA, the CDR3 is TGTGCCAGCAGCTTGGGGGGTTATAGCAATCAGCCCCAGCATTTT. The encoded protein is CASSLGGYSNQPQHF. V usage is TRBV11-2 and J usage is TRBJ1-5, with a possible D match to TRBD1 (5 bases). CDR1 and CDR2 from the germline V gene are SGHAT and FQNNGV. The CDR3 totals 15 residues. Trimming cost V 3 bases and J 0 bases, with 9 bases left between them.

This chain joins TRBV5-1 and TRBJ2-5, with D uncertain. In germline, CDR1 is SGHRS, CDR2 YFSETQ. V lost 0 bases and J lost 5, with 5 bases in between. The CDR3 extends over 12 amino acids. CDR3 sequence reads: CASSLASETQYF. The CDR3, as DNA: TGCGCCAGCAGCTTGGCCTCCGAGACCCAGTACTTC.

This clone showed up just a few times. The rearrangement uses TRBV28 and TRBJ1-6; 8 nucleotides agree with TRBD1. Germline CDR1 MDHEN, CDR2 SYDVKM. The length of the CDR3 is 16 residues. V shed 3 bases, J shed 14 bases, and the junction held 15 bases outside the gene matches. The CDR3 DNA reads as TGTGCCAGCAGTTTTCGGGACAGGAGGGATGGCGGGGCCCTCCACTTT. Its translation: CASSFRDRRDGGALHF.

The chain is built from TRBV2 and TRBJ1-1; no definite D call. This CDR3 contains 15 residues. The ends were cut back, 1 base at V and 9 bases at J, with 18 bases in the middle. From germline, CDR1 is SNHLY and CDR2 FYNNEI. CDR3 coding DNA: TGTGCCAGCAGTGAAGGGGGAGGGATGGCGCTGAAAGCTTTCTTT. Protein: CASSEGGGMALKAFF.

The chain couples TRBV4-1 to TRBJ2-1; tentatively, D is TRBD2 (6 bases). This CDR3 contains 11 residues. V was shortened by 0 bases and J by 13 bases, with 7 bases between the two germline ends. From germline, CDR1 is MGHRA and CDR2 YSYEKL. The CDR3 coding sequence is TGCGCCAGCAGCCAAGATAGCGGCCAGTTCTTC. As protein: CASSQDSGQFF.